This TCR beta chain was sequenced for a study of blood T cell repertoires in COVID-19. Participants were aged about 18 to 100 years, lived in under 30 US areas, and enrolled virtually. Participants in the exposed group had met a COVID-19 case in the 2 weeks before joining the study. Original analysis: Amplification from reference gene primers served as the basis for estimated nucleated cell counts. The data were produced by immunoSEQ multiplex PCR, yet TCRdb's version contains in-frame clones alone and is incomplete. V and J calls and clone size are given by that table; D and trimming were obtained from the DNA. The data show hundreds of thousands of clones, with around 83% seen just once and approximately 5% held by the top ten. This TCR came from a middle-aged man who had been exposed to COVID-19. The material sequenced was PBMCs or T cells enriched from blood (not recorded which).

CDR3 protein: CASSFRGWGEKLFF. Written as DNA, the CDR3 is TGTGCCAGCAGCTTTCGGGGTTGGGGTGAAAAACTGTTTTTT. The V gene is TRBV11-3, the J gene TRBJ1-4; D not certain. CDR1 is SGHNT and CDR2 is YENEEA in the germline V gene. Trimming shortened V by 3 bases and J by 7 bases, and 12 bases separated the two germline ends. The CDR3 has 14 amino acids.